The clone carrying this TCR beta chain was seen repeatedly, ten times or more. As yet, its antigen is unknown. The data belong to a study of response to subunit inactivated influenza vaccine. Findings of the study overall: The authors offered the suggestion that each seasonal influenza vaccination recruits few new T cells.

There are 18 residues in the CDR3. V was shortened by 6 bases and J by 0 bases, with 22 bases between the two germline ends. Looked up from germline, CDR1 is MNHNS and CDR2 is SASEGT. TCRdb itself ran the RT-PCR reads through MiXCR, one entry per CDR3 protein. Counted here are 650,000 or so distinct CDR3 sequences, 11% to 15% occurring once; the ten biggest clones make up 7.6%. The receptor's source is a man aged 50 or older who received an inactivated influenza vaccine. The specimen was PBMCs from blood, collected approximately 15 days before vaccination. The chain uses TRBV6-1 and TRBJ2-3, with TRBD1 as a possible D gene (7 bases). CDR3 sequence reads: CASRERQGLLTSTDTQYF. The CDR3 DNA reads as TGTGCCAGCAGGGAAAGACAGGGACTTCTCACTAGCACAGATACGCAGTATTTT.